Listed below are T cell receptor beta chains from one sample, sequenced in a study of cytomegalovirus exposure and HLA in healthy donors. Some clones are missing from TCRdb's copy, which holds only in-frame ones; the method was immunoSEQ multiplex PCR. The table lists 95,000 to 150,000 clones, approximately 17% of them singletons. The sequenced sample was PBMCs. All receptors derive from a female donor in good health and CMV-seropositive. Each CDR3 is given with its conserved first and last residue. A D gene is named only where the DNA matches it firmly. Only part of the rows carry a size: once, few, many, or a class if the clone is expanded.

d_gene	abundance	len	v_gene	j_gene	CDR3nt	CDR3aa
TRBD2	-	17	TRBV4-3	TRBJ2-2	TGCGCCAGCAGCCCGAGTTTAGCGGGGGGACCATCCGGGGAGCTGTTTTTT	CASSPSLAGGPSGELFF
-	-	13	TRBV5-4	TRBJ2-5	TGTGCCAGCAGCTGGGAGAACCAGGAGACCCAGTACTTC	CASSWENQETQYF
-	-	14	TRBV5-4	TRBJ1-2	TGTGCCAGCAGCCTGGGTACAGCTAACTATGGCTACACCTTC	CASSLGTANYGYTF
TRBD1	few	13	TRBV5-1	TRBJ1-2	TGCGCCAGCAGGGGACAGGGGTTAGATGGCTACACCTTC	CASRGQGLDGYTF
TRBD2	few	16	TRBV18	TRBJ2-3	TGTGCCAGCTCAACCGGACTAGCGGGGGTCCGGGATACGCAGTATTTT	CASSTGLAGVRDTQYF
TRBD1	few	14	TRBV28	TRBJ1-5	TGTGCCAGCTGGACAGGGGTTAGCAATCAGCCCCAGCATTTT	CASWTGVSNQPQHF
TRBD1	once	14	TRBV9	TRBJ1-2	TGTGCCAGCAGTCGACAGGGGGCAATCGATGGCTACACCTTC	CASSRQGAIDGYTF
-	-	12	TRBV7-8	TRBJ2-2	TGTGCCAGCAGCTTAATATGGGACAAAAGTTTTTTT	CASSLIWDKSFF
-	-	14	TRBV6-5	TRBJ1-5	TGTGCCAGCAGCTCAGTCGGGGTCATTCAGCCCCAGCATTTT	CASSSVGVIQPQHF
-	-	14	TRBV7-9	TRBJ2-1	TGTGCCAGCAGCCTGGAGGGGTTGTACAATGAGCAGTTCTTC	CASSLEGLYNEQFF
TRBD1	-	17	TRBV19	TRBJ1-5	TGTGCCAGTAGTATAACACAGGGGGCATTAAGGAATCAGCCCCAGCATTTT	CASSITQGALRNQPQHF
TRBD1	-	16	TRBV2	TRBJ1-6	TGTGCCAGCAGCCCACAGGGGGCTGGTAGAGGTTCACCCCTCCACTTT	CASSPQGAGRGSPLHF
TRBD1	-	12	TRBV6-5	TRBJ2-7	TGTGCCACCCGGACAGGACTCTACGAGCAGTACTTC	CATRTGLYEQYF
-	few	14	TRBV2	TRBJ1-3	TGTGCCAGCGGCTCGGACAGCTCTGGAAACACCATATATTTT	CASGSDSSGNTIYF
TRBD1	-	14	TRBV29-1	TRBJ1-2	TGCAGCGTTGAAGATCTTCCAGGGGGCGACGGCTACACCTTC	CSVEDLPGGDGYTF
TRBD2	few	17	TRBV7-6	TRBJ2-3	TGTGCCAGCAGCTTACCGGGACTAGCGGGAAGCACAGATACGCAGTATTTT	CASSLPGLAGSTDTQYF
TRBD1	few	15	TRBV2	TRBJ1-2	TGTGCCAGCAGGCGGACAGGGGGCAGTAACTATGGCTACACCTTC	CASRRTGGSNYGYTF
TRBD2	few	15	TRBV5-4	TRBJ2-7	TGTGCCAGCAGCTTCGGGGGGGGAAGCTCCTACGAGCAGTACTTC	CASSFGGGSSYEQYF
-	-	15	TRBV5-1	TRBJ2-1	TGCGCCAGCAGCTTCGGTCAGGGGCCCCACAATGAGCAGTTCTTC	CASSFGQGPHNEQFF
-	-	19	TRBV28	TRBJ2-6	TGTGCCAGCAGTTACGTTATGGGCCAGGGCGGTACCGGGGCCAACGTCCTGACTTTC	CASSYVMGQGGTGANVLTF
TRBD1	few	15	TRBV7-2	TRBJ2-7	TGTGCCAGCAGCTCGCCGCCGACAGGGCACTACGAGCAGTACTTC	CASSSPPTGHYEQYF
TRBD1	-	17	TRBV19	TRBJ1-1	TGTGCCAGTATCTCCGACGACAGGGGGTATGGGTTGACTGAAGCTTTCTTT	CASISDDRGYGLTEAFF
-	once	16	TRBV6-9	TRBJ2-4	TGTGCCAGCAGAACCGTTAGCCGATTAGCCAAAAACATTCAGTACTTC	CASRTVSRLAKNIQYF
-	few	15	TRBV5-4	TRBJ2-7	TGTGCCAGCAGCTTGGGCGCGACAGATCCCTACGAGCAGTACTTC	CASSLGATDPYEQYF
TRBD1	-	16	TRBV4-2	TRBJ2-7	TGTGCCAGCAGCCAAGTTAAGGGACAGGGGGCACGGGAGCAGTACTTC	CASSQVKGQGAREQYF
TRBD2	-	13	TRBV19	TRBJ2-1	TGTGCCAGCCGGACTAGCGGGGACAATGAGCAGTTCTTC	CASRTSGDNEQFF
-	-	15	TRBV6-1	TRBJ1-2	TGTGCCAGCAGTGAAGATCCCGGGAACGTCTATGGCTACACCTTC	CASSEDPGNVYGYTF
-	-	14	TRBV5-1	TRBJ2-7	TGCGCCACCAGATTCGTAGGCGGATCCTACGAGCAGTACTTC	CATRFVGGSYEQYF
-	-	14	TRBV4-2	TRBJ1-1	TGTGCCAGCAGCCAAGAACCGGGGAACACTGAAGCTTTCTTT	CASSQEPGNTEAFF
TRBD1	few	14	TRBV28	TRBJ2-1	TGTGCCAGCAGCCAGGGACAGGGGTTCAATGAGCAGTTCTTC	CASSQGQGFNEQFF